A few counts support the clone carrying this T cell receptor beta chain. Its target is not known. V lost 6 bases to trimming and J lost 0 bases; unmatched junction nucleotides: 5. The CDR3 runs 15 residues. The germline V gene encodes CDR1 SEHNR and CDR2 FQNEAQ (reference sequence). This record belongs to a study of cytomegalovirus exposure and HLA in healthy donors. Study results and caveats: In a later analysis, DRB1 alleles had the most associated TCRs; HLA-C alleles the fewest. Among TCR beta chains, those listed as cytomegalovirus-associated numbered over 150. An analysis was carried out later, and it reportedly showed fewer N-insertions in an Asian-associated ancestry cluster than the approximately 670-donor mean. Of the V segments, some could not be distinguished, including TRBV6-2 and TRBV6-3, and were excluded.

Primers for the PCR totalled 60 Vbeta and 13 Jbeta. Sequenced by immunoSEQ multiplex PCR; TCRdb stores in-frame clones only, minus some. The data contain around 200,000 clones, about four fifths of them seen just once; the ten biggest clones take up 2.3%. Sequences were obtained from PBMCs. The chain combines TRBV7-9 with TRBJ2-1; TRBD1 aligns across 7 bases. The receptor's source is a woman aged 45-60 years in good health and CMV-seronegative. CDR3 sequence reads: CASRRQGSSYNEQFF. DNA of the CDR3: TGTGCCAGCAGACGACAGGGAAGCTCCTACAATGAGCAGTTCTTC.